A single sample is the source of the 15 T cell receptor beta chains below, sequenced in a study of T cell changes during pregnancy in multiple sclerosis (dated by TCRdb to about 2019). Library construction relied on the immunoSEQ multiplex PCR assay. The immuneACCESS repertoire file appears here via TCRdb, limited to in-frame rearrangements. These files lack a portion of the clones; in checked studies, under half of the deficit traces to unresolved V genes, and the cause of the others is not known. The sample table shows 90,000 or so clones, and roughly 90% are seen once. The top ten hold approximately 1.5% of the sample. The specimen comprised peripheral blood, sampled in the first trimester of pregnancy. The receptor source for this set is a female donor with multiple sclerosis, enrolled in a pregnancy study.

The rearrangement uses TRBV27 and TRBJ1-2; TRBD1 is a possible D gene (6 bases). The V and J ends lost 2 bases and 4 bases respectively, with 14 bases between them. The CDR3 runs 15 residues. From germline, CDR1 is MNHEY and CDR2 SMNVEV (reference sequence). CDR3 bases: TGTGCCAGCAGTTTAGGTACAGGGCCCCTCTATGGCTACACCTTC. Amino acids: CASSLGTGPLYGYTF.

The rearrangement links TRBV5-1 to TRBJ1-5; TRBD1 matches 9 bases. The CDR3 covers 15 residues. Per germline, CDR1 SGHRS and CDR2 YFSETQ. V lost 0 bases to trimming and J lost 9 bases; unmatched junction nucleotides: 7. The CDR3 loop is CASSLGDRAQGPQHF. In nucleotides, the CDR3 is TGCGCCAGCAGCTTGGGGGACAGGGCCCAGGGGCCCCAGCATTTT.

The rearrangement joins TRBV27 to TRBJ1-3, with 10 bases that match TRBD1. The length of the CDR3 is 17 residues. From germline, CDR1 is MNHEY and CDR2 SMNVEV (reference sequence). Trimming took 4 bases from V and 8 from J; bases not matched to a gene: 14. The CDR3 DNA reads as TGTGCCAGCAGTTCGATGACAGGGGGCCTCACCAGAGACACCATATATTTT. It codes for CASSSMTGGLTRDTIYF.

The chain joins TRBV4-1 to TRBJ2-7, with 12 bases matching TRBD2. Trimming cost V 5 bases and J 0 bases; bases outside gene matches: 5. This CDR3 has 16 residues. Germline CDR1 MGHRA, CDR2 YSYEKL. The CDR3 DNA follows: TGCGCCAGCAGCTTACTACTAGCGGGGGGCTCCTACGAGCAGTACTTC. Residues: CASSLLLAGGSYEQYF.

This chain connects TRBV11-2 to TRBJ2-7; TRBD2 matches at 8 bases. This CDR3 region has 14 residues. CDR1 and CDR2 from the germline V gene are SGHAT and FQNNGV. The junction had 1 base not matched to a gene; V was cut back by 1 base and J by 2 bases. In DNA form, the CDR3 reads TGTGCCAGCAGCTTAGGGACTAGCACCTACGAGCAGTACTTC. Its translation: CASSLGTSTYEQYF.

The gene calls are TRBV4-3 and TRBJ1-2, with 8 bases matching TRBD1. V shed 3 bases, J shed 4 bases, and the junction held 10 bases outside the gene matches. This CDR3 region has 16 residues. Germline CDR1 reads LGHNA; CDR2 reads YSLEER. In DNA, the CDR3 is TGCGCCAGCAGCCAGACCTTACCGACAGGGGTCTATGGCTACACCTTC. Its protein product is CASSQTLPTGVYGYTF.

The CDR3 nucleotides read TGCAGCGTTGAAGTGGCAGGCTACGAGCAGTACTTC. This sequence encodes CSVEVAGYEQYF. V gene TRBV29-1 combines with J gene TRBJ2-7; no reliable D call. Germline CDR1 and CDR2: SQVTM and ANQGSEA. V was cut by 1 base and J by 3 bases, with 7 bases left in between. This CDR3 spans 12 amino acids.

V usage is TRBV11-2 and J usage is TRBJ2-5, with D possibly being TRBD2 (7 bases). The ends were cut back, 0 bases at V and 5 bases at J, with 13 bases in the middle. This CDR3 contains 15 residues. Germline CDR1 SGHAT, CDR2 FQNNGV. Written as DNA, the CDR3 is TGTGCCAGCAGCTTAGATCCGGGGGGCTATGAGACCCAGTACTTC. As protein: CASSLDPGGYETQYF. Variable domain in full (rest from reference TRBV11-2 and TRBJ2-5): EAGVAQSPRYKIIEKRQSVAFWCNPISGHATLYWYQQILGQGPKLLIQFQNNGVVDDSQLPKDRFSAERLKGVDSTLKIQPAKLEDSAVYLCASSLDPGGYETQYFGPGTRLLVL.

This clone was counted once. The V gene is TRBV4-3, the J gene TRBJ2-2, with D perhaps matching TRBD1 (5 bases). The germline V and J ends were trimmed by 0 bases and 1 base, with 12 bases remaining between them. Germline V gene data show CDR1 as LGHNA and CDR2 as YSLEER. CDR3 length: 17 amino acids. CDR3 sequence: CASSQEAVQVNTGELFF. The CDR3 bases are TGCGCCAGCAGCCAAGAGGCGGTACAGGTGAACACCGGGGAGCTGTTTTTT.

This chain connects TRBV5-1 to TRBJ2-3; perhaps TRBD2 as D (6 bases). The CDR3 loop spans 16 amino acids. V was cut by 0 bases and J by 3 bases, with 14 bases left in between. Germline V gene sequence: CDR1 SGHRS, CDR2 YFSETQ. The CDR3 region is CASSLVLGGSTDTQYF. CDR3 nucleotide sequence: TGCGCCAGCAGCTTGGTTTTAGGAGGGTCTACAGATACGCAGTATTTT.

The chain has TRBV18 and TRBJ2-2, with 12 bases identical to TRBD2. Germline V lookup: CDR1 KGHSH, CDR2 LQKENI. The trim removed 6 bases at V and 4 bases at J, leaving 12 bases unmatched. The CDR3 contains 18 residues. The CDR3 protein is CASSPYRTSGIITGELFF. CDR3 coding DNA: TGTGCCAGCTCCCCTTATCGGACTAGCGGGATTATCACCGGGGAGCTGTTTTTT.

A note on this clone: Other DNA sequences of this sample code for an identical CDR3. The CDR3 coding sequence is TGTGCCAGCAGTCCGACAGGGGGGGGCTACACCTTC. Its protein is CASSPTGGGYTF. V is TRBV28 and J is TRBJ1-2; TRBD1 matches at 9 bases. This CDR3 spans 12 amino acids. Germline CDR1 is MDHEN and CDR2 is SYDVKM. The V and J ends lost 5 bases and 8 bases, in that order; junction bases with no gene match: 3.

The CDR3 loop is CASSIGGFNTEAFF. CDR3 nucleotides: TGTGCCAGTAGTATCGGAGGTTTTAACACTGAAGCTTTCTTT. V gene TRBV19 combines with J gene TRBJ1-1; D unclear. This CDR3 is 14 amino acids long. V lost 3 bases, J lost 2 bases, and 10 bases lay in between. CDR1 and CDR2 from the germline V gene are LNHDA and SQIVND (reference sequence).

The V gene is TRBV10-3, the J gene TRBJ1-5; D possibly corresponds to TRBD1 (5 bases). This CDR3 contains 14 residues. Germline CDR1 is ENHRY and CDR2 is SYGVKD. The V and J ends lost 6 bases and 3 bases respectively, with 12 bases between them. The CDR3 bases are TGTGCCATCAGAGACGACAGTGACAATCAGCCCCAGCATTTT. Amino acid sequence: CAIRDDSDNQPQHF.

V and J are TRBV28 and TRBJ1-1, with D uncertain. V lost 7 bases, J lost 1 base, and 13 bases lay in between. The CDR3 consists of 14 residues. From germline, CDR1 is MDHEN and CDR2 SYDVKM. The CDR3 DNA is TGTGCCAGCACCCTGCCCGGGGAGAACACTGAAGCTTTCTTT. Amino acid sequence: CASTLPGENTEAFF.